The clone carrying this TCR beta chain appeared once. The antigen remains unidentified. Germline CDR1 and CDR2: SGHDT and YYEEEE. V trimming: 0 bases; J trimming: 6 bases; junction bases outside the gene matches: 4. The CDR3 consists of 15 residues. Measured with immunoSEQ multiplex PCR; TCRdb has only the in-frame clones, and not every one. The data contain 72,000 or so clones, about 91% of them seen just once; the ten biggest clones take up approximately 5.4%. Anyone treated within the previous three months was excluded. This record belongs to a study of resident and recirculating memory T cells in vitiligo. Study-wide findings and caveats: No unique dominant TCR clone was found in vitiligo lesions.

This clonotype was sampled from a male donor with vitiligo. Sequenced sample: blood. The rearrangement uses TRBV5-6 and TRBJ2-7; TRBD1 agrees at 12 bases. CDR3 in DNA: TGTGCCAGCAGCTTGGGGGACAGGGGGCTTCTCGAGCAGTACTTC. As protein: CASSLGDRGLLEQYF.